The subject of this entry is one TCR beta chain. This record comes from a study of blood T cells in healthy people across ages. With a J-beta primer mix and a sample-barcoded 5' primer, a second PCR ran 7 to 11 cycles. Every single cDNA molecule received a tag from a template-switch adaptor with 12 random nucleotides. TCRdb ran MiXCR on the 5' RACE reads and lists one entry per CDR3 protein. The repertoire holds roughly 830,000 distinct CDR3 sequences, with 62% as singletons. The CDR3 covers 16 residues. The trim removed 0 bases at V and 3 bases at J, leaving 6 bases unmatched. CDR1 and CDR2 from the germline V gene are LGHNA and YNFKEQ. Peripheral blood samples of roughly 9.9 milliliters were drawn from each donor.

The receptor comes from a man aged 25 to 45 in good health. The sequencing sample was made of blood. J is TRBJ2-5 and V is TRBV4-2, with 8 bases matching TRBD2. CDR3 bases: TGTGCCAGCAGCCAAGAAGGCCGAGCGGGGGAAGAGACCCAGTACTTC. It encodes CASSQEGRAGEETQYF.